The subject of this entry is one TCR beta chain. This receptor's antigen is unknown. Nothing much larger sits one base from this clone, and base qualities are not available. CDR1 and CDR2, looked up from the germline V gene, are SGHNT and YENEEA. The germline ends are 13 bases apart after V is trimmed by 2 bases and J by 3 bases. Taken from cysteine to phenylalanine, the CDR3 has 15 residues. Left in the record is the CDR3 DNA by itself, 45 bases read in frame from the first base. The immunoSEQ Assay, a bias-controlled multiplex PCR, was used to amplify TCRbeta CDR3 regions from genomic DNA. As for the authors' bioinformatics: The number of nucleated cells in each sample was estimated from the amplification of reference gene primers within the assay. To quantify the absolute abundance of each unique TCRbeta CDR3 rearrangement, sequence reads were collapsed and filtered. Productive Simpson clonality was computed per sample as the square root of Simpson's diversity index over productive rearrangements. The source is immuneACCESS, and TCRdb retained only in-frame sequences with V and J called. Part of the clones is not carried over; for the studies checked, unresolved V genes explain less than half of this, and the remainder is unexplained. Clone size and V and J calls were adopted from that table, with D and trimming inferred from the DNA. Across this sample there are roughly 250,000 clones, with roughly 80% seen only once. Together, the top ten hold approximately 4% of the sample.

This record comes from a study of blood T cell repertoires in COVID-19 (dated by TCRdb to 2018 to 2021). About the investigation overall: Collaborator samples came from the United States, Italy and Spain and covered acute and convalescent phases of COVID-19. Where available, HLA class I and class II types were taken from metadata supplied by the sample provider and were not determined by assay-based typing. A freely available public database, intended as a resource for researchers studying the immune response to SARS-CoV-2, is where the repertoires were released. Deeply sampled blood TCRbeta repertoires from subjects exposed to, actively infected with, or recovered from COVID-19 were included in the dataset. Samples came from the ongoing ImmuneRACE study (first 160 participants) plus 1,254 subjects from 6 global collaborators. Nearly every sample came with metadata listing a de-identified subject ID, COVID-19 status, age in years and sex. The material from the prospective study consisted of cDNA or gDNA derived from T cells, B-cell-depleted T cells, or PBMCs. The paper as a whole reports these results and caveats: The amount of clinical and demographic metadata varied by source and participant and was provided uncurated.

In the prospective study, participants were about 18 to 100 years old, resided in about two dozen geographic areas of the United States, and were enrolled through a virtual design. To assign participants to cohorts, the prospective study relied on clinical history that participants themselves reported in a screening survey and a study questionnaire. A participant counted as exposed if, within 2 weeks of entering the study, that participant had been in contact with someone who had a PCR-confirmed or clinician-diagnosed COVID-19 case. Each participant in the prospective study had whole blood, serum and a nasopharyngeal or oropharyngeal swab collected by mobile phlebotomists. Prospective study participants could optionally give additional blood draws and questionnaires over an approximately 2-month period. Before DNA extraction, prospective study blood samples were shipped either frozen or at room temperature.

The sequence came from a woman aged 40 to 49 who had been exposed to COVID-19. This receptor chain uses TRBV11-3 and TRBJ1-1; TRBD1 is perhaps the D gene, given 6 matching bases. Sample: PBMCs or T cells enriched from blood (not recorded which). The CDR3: CASSLSRGRDTEAFF. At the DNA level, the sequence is TGTGCCAGCAGCTTATCCAGGGGAAGGGACACTGAAGCTTTCTTT.